A single sample is the source of the 15 T cell receptor beta chains below, sequenced in a study of T cell repertoires in cytomegalovirus infection. The antigens these receptors bind are not known. TCRdb ran MiXCR on the reads and lists one entry per CDR3 protein. The sample includes around 540,000 distinct CDR3 sequences, roughly 34% seen only once; the top ten take roughly 15%. Sequenced here: cultured PBMCs, sampled from culture after CMV antigen stimulation. These TCRs come from a human donor in good health (CMV status not recorded). Some clones in this sample may be carry-over from other donors' samples.

This clonotype was seen more than once but under ten times. The chain combines TRBV4-3 with TRBJ1-2; D might be TRBD1 (5 bases). The CDR3 has 15 residues. Trimming removed 5 bases at V and 4 bases at J, with 17 bases between. CDR1 LGHNA and CDR2 YSLEER come from the germline V gene. CDR3 protein: CASSGGWAGSYGYTF. The CDR3 DNA reads as TGCGCCAGCAGCGGGGGGTGGGCAGGGTCCTATGGCTACACCTTC.

The table lists this clonotype with a few counts. This sequence joins TRBV27 and TRBJ2-3, with 10 positions matching TRBD2. CDR1 is MNHEY, CDR2 SMNVEV, per germline (reference sequence). J gave up 1 base and V 5 bases, and 6 bases lay outside the gene matches. This CDR3 has 16 amino acids. CDR3 in amino acids: CASSRLAGEGTDTQYF. In DNA form, the CDR3 reads TGTGCCAGCAGTCGCCTAGCGGGAGAAGGCACAGATACGCAGTATTTT.

This clonotype was seen a handful of times. The J gene is TRBJ2-7, the V gene TRBV6-2 or TRBV6-3, with D maybe TRBD2 (6 bases). The germline CDR1 and CDR2 sequences are MNHEY and SVGEGT. V was shortened by 5 bases and J by 3 bases, with 17 bases between the two germline ends. CDR3 length: 15 amino acids. The CDR3 loop is CASSRDGGEDYEQYF. The DNA for the CDR3 is TGTGCCAGCAGTCGGGACGGCGGGGAAGACTACGAGCAGTACTTC.

CDR3 bases: TGTGCCAGCAGCTCATCCAGGGGCCCCAATGAAAAACTGTTTTTT. It translates to CASSSSRGPNEKLFF. This rearrangement joins TRBV7-2 to TRBJ1-4, with D possibly being TRBD1 (6 bases). CDR3 length equals 15 residues. Germline CDR1 reads SGHTA; CDR2 reads FQGNSA. Trimming stripped 4 bases from V and 5 bases from J, with 14 bases between.

The chain couples TRBV7-8 to TRBJ2-1; 7 nucleotides agree with TRBD2. CDR3 length: 16 residues. Germline loops: CDR1 SGHVS, CDR2 FQNEAQ. Trimming removed 3 bases from V and 3 bases from J; junction bases left unmatched: 8. The CDR3 nucleotides read TGTGCCAGCAGCTTGGTTCGGGACTACCTCTACAATGAGCAGTTCTTC. Amino acid sequence: CASSLVRDYLYNEQFF.

At least ten counts were recorded for this clonotype. The V and J genes are TRBV7-2 and TRBJ1-5; D is possibly TRBD1 (6 bases). V lost 4 bases, J lost 6 bases, and 13 bases lay in between. Germline V gene sequence: CDR1 SGHTA, CDR2 FQGNSA. This CDR3 is 14 amino acids long. The CDR3 spells CASSSQTGSQPQHF. CDR3 coding DNA: TGTGCCAGCAGCTCCCAAACAGGGAGTCAGCCCCAGCATTTT. The entire variable domain, with the rest obtained from reference TRBV7-2 and TRBJ1-5, is as follows: GAGVSQSPSNKVTEKGKDVELRCDPISGHTALYWYRQSLGQGLEFLIYFQGNSAPDKSGLPSDRFSAERTGGSVSTLTIQRTQQEDSAVYLCASSSQTGSQPQHFGDGTRLSIL.

The CDR3 nucleotides are TGCAGTGTAACGCTCAGGGCAGCGGGGAACAATGAGCAGTTCTTC. Protein product: CSVTLRAAGNNEQFF. V is TRBV20-1 and J is TRBJ2-1; the match to TRBD2 covers 7 bases. V gave up 7 bases and J gave up 5 bases; unmatched junction bases: 14. Germline assignment: CDR1 DFQATT and CDR2 SNEGSKA (reference sequence). The CDR3 spans 15 residues.

The V call is TRBV7-2, the J call TRBJ2-3; no firm D call. V gave up 3 bases and J gave up 1 base, with 5 bases separating them. The CDR3 spans 13 residues. Germline V gene sequence: CDR1 SGHTA, CDR2 FQGNSA. As DNA, the CDR3 is TGTGCCAGCAGCTTGTTTCGCACAGATACGCAGTATTTT. Translating it yields CASSLFRTDTQYF.

This clonotype was seen only a few times. V and J are TRBV4-1 and TRBJ2-7; perhaps TRBD1 as D (6 bases). The CDR3 length is 15 residues. V lost 2 bases and J 1 base, leaving 12 bases between the germline ends. Germline V gene sequence: CDR1 MGHRA, CDR2 YSYEKL. The CDR3 nucleotides are TGCGCCAGCAGCCAACCCGTTACAGGGTCCTACGAGCAGTACTTC. Translating it yields CASSQPVTGSYEQYF.

On this clonotype itself: One end of the junction fails to match germline, which may point to a read error. This sequence joins TRBV10-3 and TRBJ1-1; the D gene is possibly TRBD1 (5 bases). This CDR3 is 12 amino acids long. Germline V lookup: CDR1 ENHRY, CDR2 SYGVKD. The CDR3 reads CATSEQGLEAFF. The CDR3, as DNA: TGTGCCACCAGTGAGCAGGGCCTAGAAGCTTTCTTT.

The chain has TRBV20-1 and TRBJ1-2; D not certain. The CDR3 length is 11 residues. Germline CDR1 DFQATT, CDR2 SNEGSKA (reference sequence). CDR3 loop: CSRRREKGYTF. In DNA form, the CDR3 reads TGCAGCCGTCGGAGGGAAAAAGGCTACACCTTC.

The rearrangement links TRBV10-1 to TRBJ2-5, with 9 nucleotides matching TRBD2. V lost 6 bases and J lost 3; bases outside the gene matches: 14. CDR1 is WNHNN, CDR2 SYGVQD, per germline (reference sequence). This CDR3 spans 17 amino acids. The CDR3 nucleotides are TGCGCCAGCAGGGAACCTCTAGCGGGATCTTGGAAAGAGACCCAGTACTTC. Translation gives CASREPLAGSWKETQYF.

The V and J genes are TRBV27 and TRBJ2-1; 9 positions match TRBD2. CDR1 is MNHEY, CDR2 SMNVEV, per germline (reference sequence). This CDR3 contains 15 residues. V trimming: 6 bases; J trimming: 0 bases; junction bases outside the gene matches: 3. DNA for the CDR3: TGTGCCAGCAGACATAGCGGGAGCTCCTACAATGAGCAGTTCTTC. Translated, it gives CASRHSGSSYNEQFF.

The rearrangement uses TRBV7-9 and TRBJ2-7; possible D gene TRBD1, 5 bases. Germline V gene sequence: CDR1 SEHNR, CDR2 FQNEAQ (reference sequence). The CDR3 totals 15 residues. Trimming removed 0 bases from V and 3 bases from J, with 12 bases in between. CDR3 sequence reads: CASSLAAGPVYEQYV. CDR3 in DNA: TGTGCCAGCAGCTTAGCTGCAGGGCCTGTCTACGAGCAGTACGTC.

The rearrangement joins TRBV28 to TRBJ1-2, with D hard to call. There are 13 residues in the CDR3. Germline-derived CDR1 and CDR2 are MDHEN and SYDVKM. V lost 6 bases and J lost 4, with 12 bases in between. This CDR3 reads CASRDPEGYGYTF. The CDR3 DNA sequence: TGTGCCAGCAGGGATCCGGAGGGCTATGGCTACACCTTC.